This entry concerns a single TCR beta chain. The antigen remains unidentified. The entry originates in a study of cytotoxic CD8 clonotypes in ibrutinib-treated CLL. Study-wide background: The cohort had over nine relapsed/refractory and around 14 treatment-naive patients, 17 IGHV unmutated. General study findings and limits: Public clonotypes showed up rarely, and on treatment they shrank or held steady.

There are 18 residues in the CDR3. CDR1 and CDR2 (germline): SGHRS, YFSETQ. The junction had 11 bases not matched to a gene; V was cut back by 3 bases and J by 2 bases. TCRdb's copy holds only in-frame clones and misses some; the assay was immunoSEQ multiplex PCR. The sample lists roughly 12,000 clones; about four fifths were seen once. The rearrangement uses TRBV5-1 and TRBJ1-1, with 12 bases that match TRBD1. The source of this sequence is a human donor with chronic lymphocytic leukemia. Source: PBMCs, taken at disease progression, from a patient treated with ibrutinib. This chain's CDR3 is CASSSLPGQGARNTEAFF. The CDR3 DNA reads as TGCGCCAGCAGCTCCCTACCGGGACAGGGGGCGCGAAACACTGAAGCTTTCTTT.